This TCR beta chain was identified during a study of response to subunit inactivated influenza vaccine. The CDR3 totals 16 residues. Germline trimming cut 0 bases from V and 6 bases from J; bases unmatched to any gene: 8. Germline loops: CDR1 DFQATT, CDR2 SNEGSKA (reference sequence). TCRdb recomputed calls from the RT-PCR reads with MiXCR, one row per CDR3 protein. The repertoire holds about 500,000 distinct CDR3 sequences, with more than 15% as singletons. This receptor was identified in a man between 50 and 69 years old who received an inactivated influenza vaccine. Source: CD4+ T cells sorted from PBMCs, taken less than 25 months after vaccination. This chain connects TRBV20-1 to TRBJ2-2, with 9 bases identical to TRBD2. The CDR3 nucleotides read TGCAGTGCTAGAGATGCCCGACTAGCGGAGGCCGGGGAGCTGTTTTTT. Amino acid sequence: CSARDARLAEAGELFF.